This T cell receptor (beta chain) was recorded in a study of T cell responses to AZD1222 COVID-19 vaccine (dated by TCRdb to the early 2020s). For the study in its entirety: TCR sequencing was performed for more than 230 trial participants, of whom some 200 were given two doses of AZD1222 and around 25 were given two doses of MenACWY control vaccine. Enrollment into the trials was organized by age into subgroups of 18-55, 56-69 and 70-plus years, and those subgroups contained approximately 160, 26 and 62 TCR-sequenced participants, respectively.

What the authors observed across the whole study: After two AZD1222 doses, spike-specific TCR breadth and depth were significantly higher than at day 0 and than in MenACWY recipients. Conclusions about previously exposed vaccinees are limited, since just a handful of AZD1222 recipients were seropositive for SARS-CoV-2 at baseline. Nearly half of unique spike-specific TCRs reportedly recognized epitopes outside regions mutated in the B.1.351 and B.1.1.7 variants. Because no samples from the day 14 peak response were available, repertoires could be characterized only after the peak T cell response. The whole spike protein was spanned by vaccine-associated CD4 TCRs, and dominant responses were seen in regions 160-218 and 743-854. Participants were mostly white British, with more females than males. The authors suggested clonal diversity may have been underestimated. The 56-69-year group was small, and its depth increase did not reach significance, likely because of low power.

The CDR3 regions of human TCRbeta chains were subjected to immunosequencing. Processing in the source paper ran as follows. Repertoire TCRs were matched against a reference library of SARS-CoV-2-specific TCRs generated with the MIRA antigen-specificity platform. Breadth was defined as the fraction of unique TCRs that were SARS-CoV-2-associated, and depth was defined as the fraction of total T cells that were SARS-CoV-2-associated. Using the MIRA data, each spike-specific TCR was assigned both to the spike region to which the TCR was reactive and to a CD4 or CD8 class. Log10-transformed breadth and depth values were compared by one-way ANOVA with Sidak's multiple comparisons tests. What TCRdb holds here is the immuneACCESS table cut down to in-frame rearrangements. Part of the clones is not present; checked against another copy, under half of the missing clones reflect an unresolved V gene, and the others are unexplained. V, J and clone size derive from that table, while D and trimming were established from the DNA sequence. Present in this sample are fewer than 130,000 clones, roughly 87% of which were seen just once. The leading ten clones occupy 2% to 2.5% of the sample.

CDR1 and CDR2 were assigned from the germline V gene (reference sequence) as MNHNY and SVGAGI. The cysteine opens and the phenylalanine closes a CDR3 of 13 amino acids. CDR3 DNA is the only sequence kept; it has 39 bases, read in frame from the first base. V is cut by 8 bases and J by 8 bases, and the space between the germline ends is 15 bases. This specimen's time point label, per the study, means: about 28 days (+/-7) after the second vaccine dose. AZD1222 recipients with second doses at about 4 weeks or about 12 weeks were pooled, because spike-specific TCR depth and breadth did not differ between schedules. Vaccinee samples came from UK trials COV001 and COV002, including a single-blind randomized controlled phase 2/3 trial of AZD1222 (ChAdOx1 nCoV-19) in healthy adults. For TCRbeta chain sequencing, PBMC samples from trial participants were taken at day 0 and at day 28 after the second dose.

Concerning this clone: This receptor's antigen is unknown. No base qualities exist here, and no much larger clone lies one base off it.

Sequenced material: peripheral blood, taken 28 days after the second AZD1222 dose. This sequence was found in an adult who received the AZD1222 COVID-19 vaccine. The chain is encoded by TRBV6-6 joined to TRBJ1-4; no D segment can be confidently identified. DNA sequence: TGTGCCAGCGTCCGGGTTATTGGGGAAAAACTGTTTTTT. Its protein reads: CASVRVIGEKLFF.